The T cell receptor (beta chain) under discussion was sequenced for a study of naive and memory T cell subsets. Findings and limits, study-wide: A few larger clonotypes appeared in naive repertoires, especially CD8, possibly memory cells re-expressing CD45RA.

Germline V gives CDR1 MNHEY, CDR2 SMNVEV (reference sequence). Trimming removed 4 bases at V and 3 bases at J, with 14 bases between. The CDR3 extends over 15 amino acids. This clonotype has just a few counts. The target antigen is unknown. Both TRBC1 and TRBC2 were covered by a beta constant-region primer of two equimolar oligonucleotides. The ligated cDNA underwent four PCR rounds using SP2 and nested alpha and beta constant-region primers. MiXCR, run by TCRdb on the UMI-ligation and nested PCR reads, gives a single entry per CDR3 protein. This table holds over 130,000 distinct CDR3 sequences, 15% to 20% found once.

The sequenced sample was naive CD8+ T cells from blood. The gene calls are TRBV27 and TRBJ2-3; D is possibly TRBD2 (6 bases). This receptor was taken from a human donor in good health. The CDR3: CASSSGVTRTDTQYF. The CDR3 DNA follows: TGTGCCAGCAGTTCGGGGGTAACGAGGACAGATACGCAGTATTTT.